Sequencing of this T cell receptor beta chain was carried out in a study of T cell clones after liver transplantation. The repertoire was sequenced with immunoSEQ multiplex PCR; TCRdb's copy has only in-frame clones and lacks some. Among approximately 75,000 clones, approximately 80% were seen once, and the ten largest hold 0.65% to 0.85%. The V gene lost 0 bases and the J gene lost 6 bases, with 9 bases spanning the gap. This CDR3 has 14 amino acids. From germline, CDR1 is LNHNV and CDR2 YYDKDF (reference sequence). The sequencing used CD4+ T cells from blood, collected 12 months after liver transplant. The source is a human patient who received a liver transplant. Some T cells may be supplied by the graft donor. The chain employs TRBV15 and TRBJ2-1; the D is unclear. CDR3 protein: CATSRDLAINEQFF. CDR3 bases: TGTGCCACCAGCAGAGACCTTGCCATCAATGAGCAGTTCTTC.